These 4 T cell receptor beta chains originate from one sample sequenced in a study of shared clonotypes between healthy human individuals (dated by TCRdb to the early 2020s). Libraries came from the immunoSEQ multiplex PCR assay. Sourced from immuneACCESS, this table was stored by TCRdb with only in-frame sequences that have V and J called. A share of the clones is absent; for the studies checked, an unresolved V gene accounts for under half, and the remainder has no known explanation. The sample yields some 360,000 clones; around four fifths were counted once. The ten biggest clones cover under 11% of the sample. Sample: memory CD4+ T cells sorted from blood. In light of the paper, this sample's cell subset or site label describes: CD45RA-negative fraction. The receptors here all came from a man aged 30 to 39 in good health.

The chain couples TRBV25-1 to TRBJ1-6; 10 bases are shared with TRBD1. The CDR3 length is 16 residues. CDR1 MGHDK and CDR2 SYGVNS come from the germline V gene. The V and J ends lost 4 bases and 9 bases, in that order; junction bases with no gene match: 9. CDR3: CASSARTGGISSPLHF. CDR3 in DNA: TGTGCCAGCAGTGCCAGGACAGGGGGTATATCTTCACCCCTCCACTTT.

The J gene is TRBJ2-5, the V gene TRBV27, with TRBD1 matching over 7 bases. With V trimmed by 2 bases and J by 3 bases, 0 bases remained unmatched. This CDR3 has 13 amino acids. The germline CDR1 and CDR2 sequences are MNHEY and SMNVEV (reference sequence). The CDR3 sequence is CASSLTGEETQYF. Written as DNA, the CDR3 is TGTGCCAGCAGTTTAACAGGGGAAGAGACCCAGTACTTC.

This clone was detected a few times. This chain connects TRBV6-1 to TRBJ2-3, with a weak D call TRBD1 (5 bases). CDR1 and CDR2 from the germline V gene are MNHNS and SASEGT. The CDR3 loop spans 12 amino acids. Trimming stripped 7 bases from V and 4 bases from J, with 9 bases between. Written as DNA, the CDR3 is TGTGCCAGCAATGACAGACCAGATACGCAGTATTTT. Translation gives CASNDRPDTQYF.

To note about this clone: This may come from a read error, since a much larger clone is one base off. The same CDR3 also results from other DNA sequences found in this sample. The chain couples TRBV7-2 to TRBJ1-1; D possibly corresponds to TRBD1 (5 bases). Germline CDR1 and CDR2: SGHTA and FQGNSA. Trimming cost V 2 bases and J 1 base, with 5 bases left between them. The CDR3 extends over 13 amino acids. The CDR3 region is CASSLQGNTEAFF. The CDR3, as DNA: TGTGCCAGCAGCTTACAGGGGAACACTGAAGCTTTCTTT.